These T cell receptor beta chains were read from a single sample in a study of T cell repertoires in cytomegalovirus infection. One entry per CDR3 protein, called by TCRdb with MiXCR from the reads. There are roughly 100,000 distinct CDR3 sequences in the sample; 16% occur only once, and 8% lies in the top ten. The sequenced material came from PBMCs. Receptors were obtained from a human donor in good health (CMV status not recorded). Some clones in this sample may be carry-over from other donors' samples. CDR3s include the opening cysteine and the closing phenylalanine or tryptophan. The order of the fields is V gene, J gene, D gene, clone size, CDR3 protein, CDR3 DNA. D genes are given only for firm matches. Part of the rows lack a size; the others show once, few, many or a class for expanded clones.

V: TRBV2; J: TRBJ1-4; D: TRBD1; size: .; CDR3: CASSEEQGVNEKLFF; DNA: TGTGCCAGCAGTGAAGAACAGGGGGTTAATGAAAAACTGTTTTTT
V: TRBV7-2; J: TRBJ1-2; D: TRBD1; size: many; CDR3: CASSSVGQGTYGYTF; DNA: TGTGCCAGCAGCTCTGTGGGACAGGGGACCTATGGCTACACCTTC
V: TRBV11-2; J: TRBJ1-2; D: .; size: .; CDR3: CASSFTGYTNYGYTF; DNA: TGTGCCAGCAGCTTTACAGGGTATACTAACTATGGCTACACCTTC
V: TRBV7-8; J: TRBJ2-1; D: TRBD2; size: .; CDR3: CASSLGLAGGPAYNEQFF; DNA: TGTGCCAGCAGCTTAGGGCTAGCGGGGGGTCCGGCTTACAATGAGCAGTTCTTC
V: TRBV20-1; J: TRBJ2-3; D: .; size: .; CDR3: CSASLGRRDTQYF; DNA: TGCAGTGCCTCCCTCGGCCGACGGGATACGCAGTATTTT
V: TRBV19; J: TRBJ2-1; D: TRBD2; size: many; CDR3: CASSTSGGGNNEQFF; DNA: TGTGCCAGTAGCACTAGCGGGGGGGGAAACAATGAGCAGTTCTTC
V: TRBV7-2; J: TRBJ1-5; D: .; size: many; CDR3: CASSPSTGWPQHF; DNA: TGTGCCAGCAGCCCATCAACAGGGTGGCCCCAGCATTTT
V: TRBV25-1; J: TRBJ2-7; D: .; size: many; CDR3: CASGRTDYEQYF; DNA: TGTGCCAGCGGCCGGACAGACTACGAGCAGTACTTC
V: TRBV12-5; J: TRBJ1-2; D: .; size: many; CDR3: CASGLDTQGGYTF; DNA: TGTGCTAGTGGTTTGGACACTCAGGGCGGCTACACCTTC
V: TRBV7-3; J: TRBJ2-3; D: TRBD2; size: few; CDR3: CASSPGTSGDPREDTQYF; DNA: TGTGCCAGCAGCCCCGGGACTAGCGGGGACCCCCGGGAGGATACGCAGTATTTT
V: TRBV19; J: TRBJ2-7; D: .; size: few; CDR3: CASSMAPDWTYEQYF; DNA: TGTGCCAGTAGTATGGCCCCTGACTGGACCTACGAGCAGTACTTC
V: TRBV7-2; J: TRBJ2-1; D: .; size: many; CDR3: CASSLGPSSIVEQFF; DNA: TGTGCCAGCAGCTTAGGACCTAGCTCGATTGTTGAGCAGTTCTTC
V: TRBV7-3; J: TRBJ2-3; D: .; size: .; CDR3: CASSPPRRDSTDTQYF; DNA: TGTGCCAGCAGCCCACCCAGGCGGGACAGCACAGATACGCAGTATTTT
V: TRBV6-5; J: TRBJ1-3; D: TRBD1; size: .; CDR3: CASSLNDRGVNTIYF; DNA: TGTGCCAGCAGTTTAAATGACAGGGGGGTAAACACCATATATTTT
V: TRBV2; J: TRBJ1-3; D: .; size: .; CDR3: CASSPGGSGNTIYF; DNA: TGTGCCAGCAGCCCAGGCGGCTCGGGAAACACCATATATTTT
V: TRBV12-3/TRBV12-4; J: TRBJ2-3; D: .; size: many; CDR3: CASSRTDTQYF; DNA: TGTGCCAGCAGTAGAACAGATACGCAGTATTTT
V: TRBV5-6; J: TRBJ2-6; D: TRBD1; size: .; CDR3: CASSRDRGATSGANVLTF; DNA: TGTGCCAGCAGCCGTGACAGGGGGGCCACCTCTGGGGCCAACGTCCTGACTTTC
V: TRBV24-1; J: TRBJ2-1; D: .; size: few; CDR3: CATSDLRESEQFF; DNA: TGTGCCACCAGTGATTTGCGGGAGTCTGAGCAGTTCTTC
V: TRBV20-1; J: TRBJ2-1; D: .; size: many; CDR3: CSARDWTSKGQHNEQFF; DNA: TGCAGTGCTAGAGATTGGACTTCCAAAGGACAGCACAATGAGCAGTTCTTC
V: TRBV5-5; J: TRBJ2-1; D: .; size: many; CDR3: CASSLAAGTQGGEQFF; DNA: TGTGCCAGCAGCTTGGCAGCCGGGACCCAAGGAGGTGAGCAGTTCTTC
V: TRBV5-1; J: TRBJ2-7; D: .; size: .; CDR3: CASSFRPGSSYEQYF; DNA: TGCGCCAGCAGCTTCCGGCCAGGGAGCTCCTACGAGCAGTACTTC
V: TRBV7-2; J: TRBJ2-2; D: TRBD2; size: many; CDR3: CASSRTSVTGELFF; DNA: TGTGCCAGCAGCAGGACTAGCGTTACCGGGGAGCTGTTTTTT
V: TRBV28; J: TRBJ2-3; D: TRBD2; size: few; CDR3: CASSRLAGADTQYF; DNA: TGTGCCAGCAGTAGACTAGCGGGGGCAGATACGCAGTATTTT
V: TRBV28; J: TRBJ2-3; D: .; size: many; CDR3: CASSLVDTQYF; DNA: TGTGCCAGCAGTTTGGTAGATACGCAGTATTTT
V: TRBV12-3/TRBV12-4; J: TRBJ1-2; D: TRBD1; size: .; CDR3: CASSSISYRGVNYGYTF; DNA: TGTGCCAGCAGTTCCATCTCATACAGGGGAGTTAACTATGGCTACACCTTC
V: TRBV7-2; J: TRBJ1-2; D: .; size: many; CDR3: CASSLRTDYGYTF; DNA: TGTGCCAGCAGCTTAAGGACGGACTATGGCTACACCTTC
V: TRBV5-1; J: TRBJ2-5; D: TRBD1; size: many; CDR3: CASSKGGRGSLIQETQYF; DNA: TGCGCCAGCAGCAAAGGGGGCAGGGGATCCCTCATCCAAGAGACCCAGTACTTC
V: TRBV7-8; J: TRBJ1-5; D: TRBD1; size: many; CDR3: CASSIGTGYSNQPQHF; DNA: TGTGCCAGCAGCATAGGGACAGGGTATAGCAATCAGCCCCAGCATTTT
V: TRBV28; J: TRBJ1-2; D: .; size: .; CDR3: CASSSWVYGYTF; DNA: TGTGCCAGCAGTTCGTGGGTCTATGGCTACACCTTC
V: TRBV12-3/TRBV12-4; J: TRBJ2-5; D: .; size: few; CDR3: CASKGPGETQYF; DNA: TGTGCCAGCAAGGGCCCCGGAGAGACCCAGTACTTC
V: TRBV5-8; J: TRBJ2-5; D: .; size: many; CDR3: CASSLGLELRPGGETQYF; DNA: TGTGCCAGCAGCTTGGGTTTAGAGCTACGACCTGGAGGGGAGACCCAGTACTTC
V: TRBV18; J: TRBJ2-1; D: .; size: .; CDR3: CASSPVPYNEQFF; DNA: TGTGCCAGCTCACCGGTCCCCTACAATGAGCAGTTCTTC